The 17 T cell receptor beta chains listed next were all sequenced from one sample in a study of CD8 T cells in Susac syndrome. RNA in amounts of roughly 0.5 to 1 ug was reverse transcribed with random hexamers. MiXCR, applied by TCRdb to the immunoSEQ multiplex PCR reads, yields one record per CDR3 protein. The sample lists around 100,000 distinct CDR3 sequences, about 96% occurring once. Sequencing was carried out using CD8+ T cells from PBMCs. Every receptor here comes from a human donor with Susac syndrome.

The chain combines TRBV18 with TRBJ2-4, with D hard to call. V was cut by 0 bases and J by 0 bases, with 3 bases left in between. Germline loops: CDR1 KGHSH, CDR2 LQKENI. This CDR3 has 14 residues. CDR3 amino acids: CASSPPGAKNIQYF. CDR3 in DNA: TGTGCCAGCTCACCACCAGGAGCCAAAAACATTCAGTACTTC.

This sequence joins TRBV25-1 and TRBJ2-1; 8 bases are shared with TRBD2. The germline V gene encodes CDR1 MGHDK and CDR2 SYGVNS. This CDR3 region has 13 residues. Trimming removed 4 bases from V and 7 bases from J; junction bases left unmatched: 3. The CDR3, as DNA: TGTGCCAGCAGTGTTCCGGGAGGGAATGAGCAGTTCTTC. Amino acid sequence: CASSVPGGNEQFF.

The V call is TRBV9, the J call TRBJ2-3, with 7 bases fitting TRBD2. V lost 6 bases to trimming and J lost 0 bases; unmatched junction nucleotides: 7. This CDR3 comprises 15 residues. CDR1 is SGDLS and CDR2 is YYNGEE in the germline V gene. As DNA, the CDR3 is TGTGCCAGCACCTTTACGGGGGGAAGCACAGATACGCAGTATTTT. It specifies CASTFTGGSTDTQYF.

The V call is TRBV6-5, the J call TRBJ1-2; possible D gene TRBD1, 5 bases. This CDR3 spans 18 amino acids. Germline V gives CDR1 MNHEY, CDR2 SVGAGI. Trimming pared 0 bases from V and 5 bases from J, leaving 22 bases between. The CDR3 nucleotides are TGTGCCAGCAGTTACTCACAGTCTATCGGGCCAGGGATTTATGGCTACACCTTC. Encoded protein: CASSYSQSIGPGIYGYTF.

This chain joins TRBV29-1 and TRBJ2-1; 7 bases agree with TRBD1. Germline trimming cut 5 bases from V and 5 bases from J; bases unmatched to any gene: 6. There are 13 residues in the CDR3. Germline lookup yields CDR1 SQVTM and CDR2 ANQGSEA. CDR3 sequence (DNA): TGCAGCGTTTGGGGGACAGCGAACAATGAGCAGTTCTTC. Translation: CSVWGTANNEQFF.

The J gene is TRBJ2-3, the V gene TRBV25-1; D possibly corresponds to TRBD2 (5 bases). Per germline, CDR1 MGHDK and CDR2 SYGVNS. V lost 2 bases and J 4 bases, leaving 10 bases between the germline ends. The CDR3 is 14 residues long. The CDR3 reads CASSEGRGPDTQYF. CDR3 DNA: TGTGCCAGCAGTGAAGGGAGAGGTCCAGATACGCAGTATTTT.

The chain has TRBV29-1 and TRBJ1-1; D might be TRBD1 (5 bases). CDR1 SQVTM and CDR2 ANQGSEA come from the germline V gene. The V end lost 4 bases, the J end lost 3 bases, and 18 bases lay between the germline ends. This CDR3 is built from 15 residues. The CDR3 is CSVGVRDVWDTEAFF. The DNA for the CDR3 is TGCAGCGTTGGAGTCAGGGACGTTTGGGACACTGAAGCTTTCTTT.

The rearrangement joins TRBV27 to TRBJ2-1; 8 bases line up with TRBD1. CDR1 MNHEY and CDR2 SMNVEV come from the germline V gene (reference sequence). This CDR3 spans 14 amino acids. Trimming took 6 bases from V and 9 from J; bases not matched to a gene: 10. The CDR3 spells CASSTGGWRGEQFF. The DNA of the CDR3 is TGTGCCAGCAGCACAGGGGGTTGGCGGGGTGAGCAGTTCTTC.

The chain has TRBV20-1 and TRBJ2-6, with D uncertain. From germline, CDR1 is DFQATT and CDR2 SNEGSKA (reference sequence). V dropped 4 bases and J dropped 0 bases, with 13 bases sitting between them. This CDR3 contains 16 residues. CDR3 amino acids: CSAISLGHSGANVLTF. CDR3 bases: TGCAGTGCTATCTCTCTCGGCCACTCTGGGGCCAACGTCCTGACTTTC.

The chain joins TRBV29-1 to TRBJ2-2; 9 bases are shared with TRBD2. J was trimmed by 4 bases and V by 3 bases; bases with no gene match: 3. The CDR3 sequence is 14 residues long. CDR1 is SQVTM, CDR2 ANQGSEA, per germline. In DNA, the CDR3 is TGCAGCGTTGAGGGTAGCGGGAGCACCGGGGAGCTGTTTTTT. Its protein product is CSVEGSGSTGELFF.

This chain uses TRBV14 with TRBJ1-1; possibly TRBD1 for D (6 bases). Trimming took 4 bases from V and 8 from J, leaving 11 bases between them. Germline loops: CDR1 SGHDN, CDR2 FVKESK. The CDR3 length is 12 residues. The CDR3 loop is CASSRSGTEAFF. As DNA, the CDR3 is TGTGCCAGCAGCCGTTCCGGGACAGAAGCTTTCTTT.

The rearrangement uses TRBV6-5 and TRBJ2-1, with TRBD2 matching 11 bases. CDR1 and CDR2 from the germline V gene are MNHEY and SVGAGI. With 8 bases clipped from V and 4 bases from J, the junction kept 10 bases outside the gene matches. This CDR3 has 16 amino acids. CDR3 sequence (DNA): TGTGCCAGCCAGTTTCGTAGCGGGGGGGGTTACAATGAGCAGTTCTTC. Amino acids: CASQFRSGGGYNEQFF.

The V gene is TRBV4-1, the J gene TRBJ2-3, with D perhaps matching TRBD2 (5 bases). The V and J ends lost 4 bases and 6 bases respectively, with 14 bases between them. CDR3 length: 14 residues. CDR1 MGHRA and CDR2 YSYEKL come from the germline V gene. CDR3 region: CASSLDFHSDTQYF. The DNA of the CDR3 is TGCGCCAGCAGCCTGGACTTCCATTCGGATACGCAGTATTTT.

The chain recombines TRBV3-1 with TRBJ2-1, with TRBD2 identical over 12 bases. V shed 0 bases, J shed 9 bases, and the junction held 15 bases outside the gene matches. Germline CDR1 is LGHDT and CDR2 is YNNKEL (reference sequence). CDR3 length equals 19 residues. DNA of the CDR3: TGTGCCAGCAGCCAAGATTCGGTATCCGGGACTAGCGGGTGGCGTGAGCAGTTCTTC. This sequence encodes CASSQDSVSGTSGWREQFF.

This chain connects TRBV29-1 to TRBJ1-1, with D possibly being TRBD1 (6 bases). Trimming stripped 0 bases from V and 7 bases from J, with 15 bases between. Germline V gene data show CDR1 as SQVTM and CDR2 as ANQGSEA. This CDR3 is 14 amino acids long. CDR3 in DNA: TGCAGCGTTGAAGAGTCGGGCAGGGGACTTGAAGCTTTCTTT. Protein product: CSVEESGRGLEAFF.

The sample holds a few counts of this clonotype. This sequence joins TRBV24-1 and TRBJ2-1, with TRBD2 matching over 7 bases. The V segment lost 3 bases and the J segment 5 bases; nucleotides outside the gene matches: 3. The CDR3 length is 14 residues. Germline V gene lookup returns CDR1 KGHDR and CDR2 SFDVKD. The DNA for the CDR3 is TGTGCCACCAGTGATGGGCTAGCGGACAATGAGCAGTTCTTC. Residues: CATSDGLADNEQFF.

This sequence joins TRBV28 and TRBJ2-7, with 8 nucleotides matching TRBD1. CDR1 is MDHEN and CDR2 is SYDVKM in the germline V gene. The ends lost 6 bases at V and 5 bases at J; junction bases unmatched: 15. The CDR3 length is 16 residues. CDR3 protein: CASSRPLTGGWDEQYF. The CDR3, as DNA: TGTGCCAGCAGCCGCCCCCTAACAGGGGGATGGGACGAGCAGTACTTC.